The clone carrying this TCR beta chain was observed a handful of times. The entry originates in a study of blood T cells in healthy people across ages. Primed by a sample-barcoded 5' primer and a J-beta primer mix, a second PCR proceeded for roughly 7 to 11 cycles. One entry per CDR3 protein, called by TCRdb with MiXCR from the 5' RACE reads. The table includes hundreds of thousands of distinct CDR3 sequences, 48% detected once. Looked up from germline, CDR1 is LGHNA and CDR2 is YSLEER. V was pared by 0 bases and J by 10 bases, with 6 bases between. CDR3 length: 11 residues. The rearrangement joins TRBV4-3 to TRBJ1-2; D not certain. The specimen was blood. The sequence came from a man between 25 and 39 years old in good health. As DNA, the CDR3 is TGCGCCAGCAGCCAAGAATCGATCTACACCTTC. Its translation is CASSQESIYTF.